The 32 T cell receptor beta chains below come from one sample, sequenced in a study of blood T cell repertoires in COVID-19. Sequencing was performed with immunoSEQ multiplex PCR; in TCRdb, only in-frame clones are kept and a portion is missing. In the table there are about 150,000 clones, 80% of which are singletons. Source material: peripheral blood. These receptors all come from a man aged 55 to 70 with acute or convalescent COVID-19.

This chain connects TRBV12-3 or TRBV12-4 to TRBJ1-2; possibly TRBD1 for D (6 bases). Trimming shortened V by 5 bases and J by 8 bases, and 12 bases separated the two germline ends. The CDR3 is made up of 12 amino acids. As DNA, the CDR3 is TGTGCCAGCAGTCGCTGGACAGACGGCTACACCTTC. It is translated as CASSRWTDGYTF.

The chain employs TRBV11-2 and TRBJ2-1; 14 bases are shared with TRBD2. Looked up from germline, CDR1 is SGHAT and CDR2 is FQNNGV. Trimming removed 5 bases from V and 9 bases from J; junction bases left unmatched: 9. The CDR3 contains 16 residues. CDR3 in amino acids: CASSPRLAGGLSEQFF. The CDR3 nucleotides are TGTGCCAGCAGCCCTCGACTAGCGGGGGGGCTTAGTGAGCAGTTCTTC.

This clone was detected only once. The CDR3 protein is CASSYRGTGSPLHF. CDR3 nucleotides: TGTGCCAGCAGTTATAGGGGGACAGGTTCACCCCTCCACTTT. The chain uses TRBV3-1 (or the pseudogene TRBV3-2) and TRBJ1-6; 8 nucleotides align to TRBD1. This CDR3 has 14 residues. With 6 bases clipped from V and 9 bases from J, the junction kept 7 bases outside the gene matches. Germline values: CDR1 LGHDT, CDR2 YNNKEL (reference sequence).

For this clone: The sample holds other DNA sequences that translate to the same CDR3. This chain connects TRBV12-3 or TRBV12-4 to TRBJ2-2; no firm D call. This CDR3 has 13 amino acids. The V gene lost 3 bases and the J gene lost 4 bases, with 6 bases spanning the gap. The CDR3 DNA reads TGTGCCAGCAGTTTTGGGCTCACCGGGGAGCTGTTTTTT. It translates to CASSFGLTGELFF.

This clone was seen just once. V is TRBV30 and J is TRBJ1-2; D perhaps matches TRBD1 (5 bases). Looked up from germline, CDR1 is GTSNPN and CDR2 is SVGIG (reference sequence). The V and J ends lost 3 bases and 4 bases respectively, with 12 bases between them. The CDR3 runs to 13 residues. The CDR3 DNA reads as TGTGCCTGGAGGACAACAGGTCCCTATGGCTACACCTTC. This codes for CAWRTTGPYGYTF.

This chain links TRBV4-1 with TRBJ2-7, with TRBD2 identical over 8 bases. This CDR3 has 17 residues. The germline V gene encodes CDR1 MGHRA and CDR2 YSYEKL. The V and J ends lost 4 bases and 0 bases, in that order; junction bases with no gene match: 11. The CDR3, as DNA: TGCGCCAGCAGCCCTGGGGTGGCGGGAGGTACCTCCTACGAGCAGTACTTC. This encodes CASSPGVAGGTSYEQYF.

This clone showed up just once. V gene TRBV5-4 combines with J gene TRBJ1-2, with D maybe TRBD1 (5 bases). The germline V and J ends were trimmed by 0 bases and 4 bases, with 13 bases remaining between them. Per the germline V gene, CDR1 is SGHNT and CDR2 is YYREEE (reference sequence). This CDR3 has 15 residues. CDR3 sequence: CASSLEQAVGYGYTF. The CDR3 DNA reads as TGTGCCAGCAGCTTGGAACAGGCCGTGGGCTATGGCTACACCTTC.

The chain combines TRBV7-8 with TRBJ2-2, with D uncertain. Germline V gene data show CDR1 as SGHVS and CDR2 as FQNEAQ. The CDR3 loop spans 13 amino acids. Trimming removed 2 bases at V and 1 base at J, with 2 bases between. The CDR3 nucleotides are TGTGCCAGCAGCTTACGGAACACCGGGGAGCTGTTTTTT. It codes for CASSLRNTGELFF.

This clone was recorded a few times. CDR3 DNA: TGTGCCATCAGTGACACCCTCGGGCAGGGGGCCACCGGGGAGCTGTTTTTT. Translated: CAISDTLGQGATGELFF. The V gene is TRBV10-3, the J gene TRBJ2-2, with 8 bases identical to TRBD1. Germline values: CDR1 ENHRY, CDR2 SYGVKD. V was clipped by 3 bases and J by 4 bases; unmatched bases: 10. The CDR3 contains 17 residues.

This sequence joins TRBV6-5 and TRBJ2-7, with a weak D call TRBD1 (5 bases). V was trimmed by 2 bases and J by 2 bases, leaving 10 bases between them. Per germline, CDR1 MNHEY and CDR2 SVGAGI. The length of the CDR3 is 14 residues. The CDR3 sequence is CASSYRPRAYEQYF. CDR3 bases: TGTGCCAGCAGTTACCGACCCAGGGCCTACGAGCAGTACTTC.

This chain connects TRBV4-1 to TRBJ2-3, with TRBD2 identical over 8 bases. CDR1 and CDR2 from the germline V gene are MGHRA and YSYEKL. The CDR3 has 16 amino acids. The trim removed 5 bases at V and 3 bases at J, leaving 10 bases unmatched. CDR3 DNA: TGCGCCAGCAGCAACCCGACGGGGGGGGGAACAGATACGCAGTATTTT. It translates to CASSNPTGGGTDTQYF.

This chain uses TRBV27 with TRBJ2-1, with 7 bases identical to TRBD1. Germline V lookup: CDR1 MNHEY, CDR2 SMNVEV (reference sequence). The length of the CDR3 is 15 residues. The junction had 11 bases not matched to a gene; V was cut back by 4 bases and J by 8 bases. DNA for the CDR3: TGTGCCAGCAGTTCCCTACAGGGGTTCGGGGATGAGCAGTTCTTC. Encoded protein: CASSSLQGFGDEQFF.

The gene calls are TRBV7-9 and TRBJ2-7, with 7 bases matching TRBD2. Trimming at V came to 5 bases and at J to 5 bases, leaving 6 bases not matched to a gene. CDR1 and CDR2 from the germline V gene are SEHNR and FQNEAQ (reference sequence). The CDR3 is 13 amino acids. CDR3 coding DNA: TGTGCCAGCAGCCCGGGAGGCTTTGACGAGCAGTACTTC. Its translation is CASSPGGFDEQYF.

Notes on this clone: Other DNA sequences in this sample translate to the same CDR3. This chain links TRBV6-5 with TRBJ1-2, with D maybe TRBD1 (5 bases). The germline V gene encodes CDR1 MNHEY and CDR2 SVGAGI. This CDR3 is built from 14 residues. V gave up 2 bases and J gave up 1 base, with 8 bases separating them. CDR3 in DNA: TGTGCCAGCAGTTACAGTCAGGGTAACTATGGCTACACCTTC. It encodes CASSYSQGNYGYTF.

This sequence joins TRBV19 and TRBJ2-1; TRBD2 aligns across 14 bases. The CDR3 sequence is 16 residues long. Unmatched junction bases numbered 4, after V lost 6 bases and J lost 3 bases. Germline-derived CDR1 and CDR2 are LNHDA and SQIVND (reference sequence). CDR3 residues: CASSRTSGRLYNEQFF. In DNA, the CDR3 is TGTGCCAGTAGCCGGACTAGCGGGAGGCTCTACAATGAGCAGTTCTTC.

CDR3 protein: CASSDLRGGEQFF. The CDR3 DNA follows: TGTGCCAGCAGTGACCTTCGGGGGGGTGAGCAGTTCTTC. The chain carries TRBV6-4 and TRBJ2-1; 8 bases align to TRBD2. V was clipped by 2 bases and J by 9 bases; unmatched bases: 3. CDR1 MRHNA and CDR2 SNTAGT come from the germline V gene. CDR3 length: 13 residues.

This clone was picked up a small number of times. The chain joins TRBV7-2 to TRBJ1-1; D is uncertain. Germline V CDR1 and CDR2: SGHTA, FQGNSA. The CDR3 totals 14 residues. V lost 2 bases to trimming and J lost 2 bases, with 9 bases between them. CDR3 protein: CASSLMSYNTEAFF. The CDR3 DNA reads TGTGCCAGCAGCTTAATGAGCTACAACACTGAAGCTTTCTTT.

This clone has just a few counts. The chain combines TRBV25-1 with TRBJ1-4, with unresolved D. CDR3 length equals 11 residues. From germline, CDR1 is MGHDK and CDR2 SYGVNS. Trimming removed 7 bases at V and 7 bases at J, with 7 bases between. The CDR3 DNA follows: TGTGCCAGCACCATACTTGAAAAACTGTTTTTT. This translates into CASTILEKLFF.

The V and J genes are TRBV5-1 and TRBJ1-4; D gene ambiguous. Germline V gene data show CDR1 as SGHRS and CDR2 as YFSETQ. The CDR3 extends over 14 amino acids. V lost 0 bases and J 4 bases, leaving 7 bases between the germline ends. CDR3 coding DNA: TGCGCCAGCAGCTTGGACCGAGTTAATGAAAAACTGTTTTTT. Translating it yields CASSLDRVNEKLFF. Complete variable domain (other parts from reference TRBV5-1 and TRBJ1-4): KAGVTQTPRYLIKTRGQQVTLSCSPISGHRSVSWYQQTPGQGLQFLFEYFSETQRNKGNFPGRFSGRQFSNSRSEMNVSTLELGDSALYLCASSLDRVNEKLFFGSGTQLSVL.

The V gene is TRBV19, the J gene TRBJ1-2; weak D call: TRBD1 (6 bases). The germline V and J ends were trimmed by 4 bases and 8 bases, with 14 bases remaining between them. This CDR3 comprises 13 residues. CDR1 and CDR2 (germline): LNHDA, SQIVND (reference sequence). DNA of the CDR3: TGTGCCAGTAGTACCGGGGGGCGGGGCGGCTACACCTTC. Translating gives CASSTGGRGGYTF.

This clone showed up just a few times. The chain links TRBV12-5 to TRBJ1-2; no definite D call. CDR1 is LGHNT, CDR2 FRNRAP, per germline. The CDR3 totals 15 residues. V was clipped by 3 bases and J by 10 bases, with 21 bases between them. CDR3 protein: CASGLNPSATLDYTF. The CDR3, as DNA: TGTGCTAGTGGTTTAAATCCTTCCGCTACGTTAGACTACACCTTC. Drawing the rest from reference TRBV12-5 and TRBJ1-2, the complete variable domain is DARVTQTPRHKVTEMGQEVTMRCQPILGHNTVFWYRQTMMQGLELLAYFRNRAPLDDSGMPKDRFSAEMPDATLATLKIQPSEPRDSAVYFCASGLNPSATLDYTFGSGTRLTVV.

This sequence joins TRBV3-1 (or the pseudogene TRBV3-2) and TRBJ2-7; D may be TRBD1 (6 bases). V dropped 1 base and J dropped 4 bases, with 8 bases sitting between them. Germline CDR1 LGHDT, CDR2 YNNKEL (reference sequence). The CDR3 totals 13 residues. For the CDR3, the DNA is TGTGCCAGCAGCCAAGGGGGGCTTTACGAGCAGTACTTC. Its protein is CASSQGGLYEQYF.

The gene calls are TRBV7-2 and TRBJ2-1, with 12 positions matching TRBD2. CDR1 is SGHTA and CDR2 is FQGNSA in the germline V gene. The CDR3 is 18 residues long. Trimming removed 0 bases from V and 1 base from J; junction bases left unmatched: 4. CDR3 sequence: CASSLAASGGASYNEQFF. CDR3 bases: TGTGCCAGCAGCTTAGCGGCTAGCGGGGGGGCGTCCTACAATGAGCAGTTCTTC. Looking up the rest from reference TRBV7-2 and TRBJ2-1 gives the full variable domain: GAGVSQSPSNKVTEKGKDVELRCDPISGHTALYWYRQSLGQGLEFLIYFQGNSAPDKSGLPSDRFSAERTGGSVSTLTIQRTQQEDSAVYLCASSLAASGGASYNEQFFGPGTRLTVL.

V usage is TRBV6-5 and J usage is TRBJ1-6; tentatively, D is TRBD1 (5 bases). The germline CDR1 and CDR2 sequences are MNHEY and SVGAGI. The V end was cut by 7 bases, the J end by 8 bases, with 15 bases between. This CDR3 has 14 residues. The CDR3 nucleotides are TGTGCCAGCAAGAGGGAGGGGATAGATTCACCCCTCCACTTT. It yields the protein CASKREGIDSPLHF.

The V call is TRBV19, the J call TRBJ2-3, with a weak D call TRBD2 (5 bases). The V gene's germline CDR1 is LNHDA and CDR2 SQIVND (reference sequence). The V end lost 1 base, the J end lost 0 bases, and 11 bases lay between the germline ends. The CDR3 length is 16 residues. DNA for the CDR3: TGTGCCAGTAGTATAGGCGGGTCCCCTAGCACAGATACGCAGTATTTT. Translation gives CASSIGGSPSTDTQYF.

This clone was seen just once. The rearrangement links TRBV7-2 to TRBJ2-3, with TRBD2 matching 16 bases. CDR1 SGHTA and CDR2 FQGNSA come from the germline V gene. The CDR3 is 16 amino acids. V lost 5 bases to trimming and J lost 6 bases; unmatched junction nucleotides: 5. The DNA of the CDR3 is TGTGCCAGCAGCCTGGGACTAGCGGGGGGGTTGGATACGCAGTATTTT. This gives the protein CASSLGLAGGLDTQYF.

V is TRBV14 and J is TRBJ1-1; no definite D call. Germline V gene lookup returns CDR1 SGHDN and CDR2 FVKESK. V lost 4 bases, J lost 5 bases, and 17 bases lay in between. The CDR3 loop spans 15 amino acids. Here the CDR3 DNA reads TGTGCCAGCAGCCTTTTAGGACTCCGGGGAACTGAAGCTTTCTTT. As protein: CASSLLGLRGTEAFF. The full variable domain, with the rest looked up from reference TRBV14 and TRBJ1-1, is EAGVTQFPSHSVIEKGQTVTLRCDPISGHDNLYWYRRVMGKEIKFLLHFVKESKQDESGMPNNRFLAERTGGTYSTLKVQPAELEDSGVYFCASSLLGLRGTEAFFGQGTRLTVV.

The CDR3 loop reads CASSLLGQGDTEAFF. The DNA for the CDR3 is TGTGCCAGCAGCCTCCTGGGACAGGGAGATACTGAAGCTTTCTTT. The chain has TRBV7-8 and TRBJ1-1; TRBD1 agrees at 9 bases. Germline trimming cut 5 bases from V and 5 bases from J; bases unmatched to any gene: 9. The CDR3 sequence is 15 residues long. CDR1 is SGHVS, CDR2 FQNEAQ, per germline.

The chain has TRBV5-4 and TRBJ2-7, with a possible D match to TRBD1 (5 bases). CDR3 length: 14 residues. V dropped 0 bases and J dropped 7 bases, with 14 bases sitting between them. Germline lookup yields CDR1 SGHNT and CDR2 YYREEE (reference sequence). The DNA for the CDR3 is TGTGCCAGCAGCTTGGGGGGCCCTAGTAAAGAGCAGTACTTC. Residues: CASSLGGPSKEQYF.

The rearrangement joins TRBV7-2 to TRBJ1-1, with 10 bases identical to TRBD1. V was clipped by 10 bases and J by 1 base; unmatched bases: 6. Germline lookup yields CDR1 SGHTA and CDR2 FQGNSA. This CDR3 spans 14 amino acids. In DNA form, the CDR3 reads TGTGCCACCAGGACAGGGGGTTCGAACACTGAAGCTTTCTTT. Its protein is CATRTGGSNTEAFF.

V is TRBV27 and J is TRBJ2-1, with 14 positions matching TRBD2. Trimming removed 5 bases from V and 7 bases from J; junction bases left unmatched: 13. CDR1 and CDR2 from the germline V gene are MNHEY and SMNVEV (reference sequence). The CDR3 runs to 18 residues. The CDR3 region has the DNA TGTGCCAGCAGTCCGCTCCCCGGGACTAGCGGGAGAGGTAATGAGCAGTTCTTC. Translated, it gives CASSPLPGTSGRGNEQFF.

V usage is TRBV7-2 and J usage is TRBJ2-7; 7 nucleotides align to TRBD1. Germline CDR1 SGHTA, CDR2 FQGNSA. The CDR3 contains 14 residues. J was trimmed by 2 bases and V by 1 base; bases with no gene match: 2. CDR3: CASSLVGTAYEQYF. The CDR3 DNA reads as TGTGCCAGCAGCTTAGTAGGGACAGCCTACGAGCAGTACTTC.